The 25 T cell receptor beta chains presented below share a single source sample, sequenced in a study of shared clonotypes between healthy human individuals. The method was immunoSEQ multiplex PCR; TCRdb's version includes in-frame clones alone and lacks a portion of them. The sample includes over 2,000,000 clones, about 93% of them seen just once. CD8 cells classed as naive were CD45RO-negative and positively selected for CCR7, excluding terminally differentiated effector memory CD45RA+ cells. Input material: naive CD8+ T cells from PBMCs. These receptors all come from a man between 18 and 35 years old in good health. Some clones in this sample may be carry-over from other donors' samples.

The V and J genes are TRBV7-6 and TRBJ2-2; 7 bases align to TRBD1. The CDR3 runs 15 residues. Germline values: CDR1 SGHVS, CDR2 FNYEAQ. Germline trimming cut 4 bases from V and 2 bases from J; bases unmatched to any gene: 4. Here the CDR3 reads CASSYRDSNTGELFF. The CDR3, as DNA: TGTGCCAGCAGCTACCGGGACAGCAACACCGGGGAGCTGTTTTTT.

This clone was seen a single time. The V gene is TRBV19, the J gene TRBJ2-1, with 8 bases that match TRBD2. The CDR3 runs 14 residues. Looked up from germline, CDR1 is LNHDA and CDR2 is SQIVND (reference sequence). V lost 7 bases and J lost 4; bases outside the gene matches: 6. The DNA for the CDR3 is TGTGCCAGTAACGAGCGGGAGTATTACAATGAGCAGTTCTTC. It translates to CASNEREYYNEQFF. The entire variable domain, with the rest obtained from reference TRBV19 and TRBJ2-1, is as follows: DGGITQSPKYLFRKEGQNVTLSCEQNLNHDAMYWYRQDPGQGLRLIYYSQIVNDFQKGDIAEGYSVSREKKESFPLTVTSAQKNPTAFYLCASNEREYYNEQFFGPGTRLTVL.

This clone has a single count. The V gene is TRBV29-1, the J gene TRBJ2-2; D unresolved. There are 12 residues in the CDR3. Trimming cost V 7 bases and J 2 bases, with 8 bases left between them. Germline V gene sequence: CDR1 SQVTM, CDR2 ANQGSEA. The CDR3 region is CSAPSNTGELFF. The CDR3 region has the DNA TGCAGCGCCCCTTCTAACACCGGGGAGCTGTTTTTT.

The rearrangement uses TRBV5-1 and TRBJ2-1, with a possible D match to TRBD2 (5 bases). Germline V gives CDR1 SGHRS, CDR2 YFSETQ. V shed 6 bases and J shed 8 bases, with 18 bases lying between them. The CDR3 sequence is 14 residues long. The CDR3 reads CASNRIGVFDEQFF. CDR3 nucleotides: TGCGCCAGCAATAGGATCGGGGTCTTCGATGAGCAGTTCTTC.

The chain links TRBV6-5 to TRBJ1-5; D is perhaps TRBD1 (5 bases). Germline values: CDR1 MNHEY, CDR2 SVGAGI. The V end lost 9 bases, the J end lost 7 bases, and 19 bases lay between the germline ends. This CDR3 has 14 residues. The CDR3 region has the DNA TGTGCCAGGGGGGATGGCCCTCTTTTGCAGCCCCAGCATTTT. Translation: CARGDGPLLQPQHF.

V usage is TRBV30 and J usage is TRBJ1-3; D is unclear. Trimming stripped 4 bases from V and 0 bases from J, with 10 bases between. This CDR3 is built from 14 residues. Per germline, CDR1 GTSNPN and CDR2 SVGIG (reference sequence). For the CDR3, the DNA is TGTGCCTGGACGGACGGGGTCTCTGGAAACACCATATATTTT. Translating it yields CAWTDGVSGNTIYF.

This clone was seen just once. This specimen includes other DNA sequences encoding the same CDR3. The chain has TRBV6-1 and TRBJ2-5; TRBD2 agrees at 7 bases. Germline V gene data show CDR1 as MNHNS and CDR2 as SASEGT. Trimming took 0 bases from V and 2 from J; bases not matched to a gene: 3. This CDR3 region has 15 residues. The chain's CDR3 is CASSEAPGGQETQYF. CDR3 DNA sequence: TGTGCCAGCAGTGAAGCTCCGGGGGGACAAGAGACCCAGTACTTC.

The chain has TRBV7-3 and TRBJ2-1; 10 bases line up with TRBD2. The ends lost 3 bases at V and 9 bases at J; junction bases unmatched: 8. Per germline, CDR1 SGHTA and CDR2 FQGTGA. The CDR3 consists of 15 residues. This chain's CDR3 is CASSLGTGTSVEQFF. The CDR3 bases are TGTGCCAGCAGCTTGGGAACCGGGACTAGCGTTGAGCAGTTCTTC.

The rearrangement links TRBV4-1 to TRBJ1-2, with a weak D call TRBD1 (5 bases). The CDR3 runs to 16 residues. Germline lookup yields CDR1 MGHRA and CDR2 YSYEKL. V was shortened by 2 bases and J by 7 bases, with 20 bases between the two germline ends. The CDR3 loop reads CASSQSDSLILSGYTF. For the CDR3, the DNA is TGCGCCAGCAGCCAATCCGACAGCTTGATACTCTCTGGCTACACCTTC.

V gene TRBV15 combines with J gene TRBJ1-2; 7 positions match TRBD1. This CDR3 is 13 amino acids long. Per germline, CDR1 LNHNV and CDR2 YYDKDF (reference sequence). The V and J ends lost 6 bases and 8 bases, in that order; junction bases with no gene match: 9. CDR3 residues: CATRGTGDLGYTF. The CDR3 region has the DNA TGTGCCACCAGGGGTACAGGGGACCTCGGCTACACCTTC.

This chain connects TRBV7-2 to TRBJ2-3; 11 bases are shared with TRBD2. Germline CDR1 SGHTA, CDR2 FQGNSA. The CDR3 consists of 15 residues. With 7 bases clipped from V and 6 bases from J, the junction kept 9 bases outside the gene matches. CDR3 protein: CASTQTSGAGDTQYF. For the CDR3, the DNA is TGTGCCAGCACCCAGACTAGCGGGGCCGGGGATACGCAGTATTTT. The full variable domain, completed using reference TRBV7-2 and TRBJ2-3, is GAGVSQSPSNKVTEKGKDVELRCDPISGHTALYWYRQSLGQGLEFLIYFQGNSAPDKSGLPSDRFSAERTGGSVSTLTIQRTQQEDSAVYLCASTQTSGAGDTQYFGPGTRLTVL.

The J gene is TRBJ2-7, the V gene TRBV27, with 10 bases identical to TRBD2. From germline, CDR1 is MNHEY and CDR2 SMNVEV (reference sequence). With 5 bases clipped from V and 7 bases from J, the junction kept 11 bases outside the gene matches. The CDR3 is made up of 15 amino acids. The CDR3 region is CASSATPLAGDEQYF. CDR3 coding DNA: TGTGCCAGCAGTGCCACCCCTCTAGCGGGAGATGAGCAGTACTTC.

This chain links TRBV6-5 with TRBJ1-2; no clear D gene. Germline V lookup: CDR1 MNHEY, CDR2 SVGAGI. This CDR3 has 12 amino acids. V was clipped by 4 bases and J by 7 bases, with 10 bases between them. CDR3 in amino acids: CASSFGGAGYTF. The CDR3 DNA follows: TGTGCCAGCAGTTTCGGAGGAGCTGGCTACACCTTC.

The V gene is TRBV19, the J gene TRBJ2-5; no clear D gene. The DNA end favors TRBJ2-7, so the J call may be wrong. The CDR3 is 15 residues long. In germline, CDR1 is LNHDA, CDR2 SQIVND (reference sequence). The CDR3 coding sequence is TGTGCCAGTAGTATAGATCGAGGCAGAAACTACGAGCAGTACTTC. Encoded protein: CASSIDRGRNYEQYF.

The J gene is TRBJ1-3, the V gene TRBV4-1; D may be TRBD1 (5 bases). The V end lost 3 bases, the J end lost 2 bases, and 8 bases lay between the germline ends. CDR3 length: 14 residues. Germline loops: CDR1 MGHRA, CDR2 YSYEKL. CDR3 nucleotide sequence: TGCGCCAGCAGCCAGGGGGTTACTGGAAACACCATATATTTT. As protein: CASSQGVTGNTIYF.

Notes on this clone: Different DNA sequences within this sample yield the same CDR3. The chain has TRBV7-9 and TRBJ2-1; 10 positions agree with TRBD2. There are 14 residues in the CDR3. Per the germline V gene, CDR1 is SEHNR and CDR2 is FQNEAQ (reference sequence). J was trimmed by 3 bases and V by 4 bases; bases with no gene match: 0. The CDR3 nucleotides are TGTGCCAGCAGCTCTAGCGGGGGCTACAATGAGCAGTTCTTC. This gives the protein CASSSSGGYNEQFF.

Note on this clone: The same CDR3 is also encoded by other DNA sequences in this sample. CDR3 in DNA: TGTGCCAGCAGTTCATCCTACGAGCAGTACTTC. It codes for CASSSSYEQYF. V is TRBV27 and J is TRBJ2-7; D gene ambiguous. This CDR3 comprises 11 residues. The germline V gene has CDR1 MNHEY and CDR2 SMNVEV (reference sequence). Trimming took 4 bases from V and 1 from J, leaving 2 bases between them.

CDR3 region: CASSSALLAGGPNGYIQYF. In DNA form, the CDR3 reads TGTGCCAGCAGCTCCGCTCTCCTAGCGGGAGGGCCTAACGGTTACATTCAGTACTTC. V usage is TRBV7-8 and J usage is TRBJ2-4; 12 nucleotides line up with TRBD2. This CDR3 has 19 residues. From germline, CDR1 is SGHVS and CDR2 FQNEAQ. With 4 bases clipped from V and 8 bases from J, the junction kept 18 bases outside the gene matches.

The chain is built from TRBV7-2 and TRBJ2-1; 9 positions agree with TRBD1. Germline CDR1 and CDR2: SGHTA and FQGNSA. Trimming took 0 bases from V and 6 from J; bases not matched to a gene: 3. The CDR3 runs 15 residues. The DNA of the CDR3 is TGTGCCAGCAGCTTAGCGGGGGACAGGGTCAATGAGCAGTTCTTC. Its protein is CASSLAGDRVNEQFF.

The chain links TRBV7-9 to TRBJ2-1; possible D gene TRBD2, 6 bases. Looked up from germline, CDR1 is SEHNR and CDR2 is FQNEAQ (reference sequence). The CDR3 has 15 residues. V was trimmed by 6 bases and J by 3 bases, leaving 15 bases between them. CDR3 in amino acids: CASSSPGGVYNEQFF. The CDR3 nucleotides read TGTGCCAGCAGTTCGCCGGGCGGGGTCTACAATGAGCAGTTCTTC. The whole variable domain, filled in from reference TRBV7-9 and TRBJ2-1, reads DTGVSQNPRHKITKRGQNVTFRCDPISEHNRLYWYRQTLGQGPEFLTYFQNEAQLEKSRLLSDRFSAERPKGSFSTLEIQRTEQGDSAMYLCASSSPGGVYNEQFFGPGTRLTVL.

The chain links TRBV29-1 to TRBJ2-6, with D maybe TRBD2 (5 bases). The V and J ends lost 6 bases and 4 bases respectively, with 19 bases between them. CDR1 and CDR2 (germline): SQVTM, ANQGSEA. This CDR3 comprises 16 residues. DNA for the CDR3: TGCAGCGTGCCGGGATCAGGACCGCGGGGGGCCAACGTCCTGACTTTC. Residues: CSVPGSGPRGANVLTF. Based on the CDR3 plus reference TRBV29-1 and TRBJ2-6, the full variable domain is SAVISQKPSRDICQRGTSLTIQCQVDSQVTMMFWYRQQPGQSLTLIATANQGSEATYESGFVIDKFPISRPNLTFSTLTVSNMSPEDSSIYLCSVPGSGPRGANVLTFGAGSRLTVL.

CDR3 nucleotides: TGTGCCAGCAGCGTAGAATCTCACAGGGACAATCAGCCCCAGCATTTT. It specifies CASSVESHRDNQPQHF. The rearrangement joins TRBV9 to TRBJ1-5; TRBD1 is a possible D gene (6 bases). CDR1 and CDR2 (germline): SGDLS, YYNGEE. Trimming removed 0 bases from V and 3 bases from J, with 13 bases in between. This CDR3 is 16 amino acids long.

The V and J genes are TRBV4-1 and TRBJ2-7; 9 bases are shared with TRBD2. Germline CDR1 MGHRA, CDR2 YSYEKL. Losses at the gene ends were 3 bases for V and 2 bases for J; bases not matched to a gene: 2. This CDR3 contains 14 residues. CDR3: CASSQSGRTYEQYF. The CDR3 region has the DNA TGCGCCAGCAGCCAGAGCGGGAGGACCTACGAGCAGTACTTC.

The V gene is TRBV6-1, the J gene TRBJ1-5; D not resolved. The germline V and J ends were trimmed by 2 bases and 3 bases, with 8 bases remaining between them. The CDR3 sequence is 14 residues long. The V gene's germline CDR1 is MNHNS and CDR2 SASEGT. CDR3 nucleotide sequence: TGTGCCAGCAGTGAACTGGGGATCAATCAGCCCCAGCATTTT. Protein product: CASSELGINQPQHF.

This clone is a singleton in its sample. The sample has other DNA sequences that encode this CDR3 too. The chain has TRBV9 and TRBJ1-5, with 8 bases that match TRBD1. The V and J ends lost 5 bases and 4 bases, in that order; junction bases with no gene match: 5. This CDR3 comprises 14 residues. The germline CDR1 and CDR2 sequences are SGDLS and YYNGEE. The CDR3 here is CASSHTGGNQPQHF. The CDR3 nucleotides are TGTGCCAGCAGTCATACAGGGGGAAATCAGCCCCAGCATTTT.